This T cell receptor (beta chain) stems from a study of cytomegalovirus exposure and HLA in healthy donors. In the PCR, 60 Vbeta and 13 Jbeta primers were used. Profiled with immunoSEQ multiplex PCR; TCRdb holds only in-frame clones, not every one. The top ten clones hold less than 2.5% of a sample with approximately 110,000 clones, over 65% of them seen once. This CDR3 region has 11 residues. Germline CDR1 reads LNHDA; CDR2 reads SQIVND (reference sequence). The V and J ends lost 6 bases and 4 bases respectively, with 6 bases between them. There are a few counts of this clone. Its matching antigen is unknown. Broader study findings: TRBV6-2, TRBV6-3 and some other V segments were excluded as indistinguishable.

The V call is TRBV19, the J call TRBJ2-5; D gene ambiguous. Source material: PBMCs. The clonotype comes from a man over 45 in good health and CMV-seronegative. CDR3 nucleotide sequence: TGTGCCAGTAGCTCCGGAGAGACCCAGTACTTC. Its protein product is CASSSGETQYF.